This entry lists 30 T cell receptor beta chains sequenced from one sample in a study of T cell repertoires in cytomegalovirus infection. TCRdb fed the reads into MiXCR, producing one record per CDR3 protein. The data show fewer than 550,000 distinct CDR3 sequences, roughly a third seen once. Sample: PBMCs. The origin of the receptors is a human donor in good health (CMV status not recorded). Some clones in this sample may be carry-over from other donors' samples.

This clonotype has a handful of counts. Here the CDR3 reads CSAWDRGHEQFF. The CDR3 coding sequence is TGCAGTGCCTGGGACAGGGGCCATGAGCAGTTCTTC. The chain carries TRBV20-1 and TRBJ2-1; 10 bases line up with TRBD1. Germline CDR1 and CDR2: DFQATT and SNEGSKA (reference sequence). This CDR3 has 12 amino acids. The V segment lost 6 bases and the J segment 8 bases; nucleotides outside the gene matches: 4.

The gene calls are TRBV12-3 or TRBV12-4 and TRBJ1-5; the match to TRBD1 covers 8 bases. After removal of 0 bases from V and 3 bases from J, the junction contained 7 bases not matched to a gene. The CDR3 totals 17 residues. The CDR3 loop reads CASSLALDRVNNQPQHF. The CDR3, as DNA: TGTGCCAGCAGTTTAGCCCTGGACAGGGTGAACAATCAGCCCCAGCATTTT.

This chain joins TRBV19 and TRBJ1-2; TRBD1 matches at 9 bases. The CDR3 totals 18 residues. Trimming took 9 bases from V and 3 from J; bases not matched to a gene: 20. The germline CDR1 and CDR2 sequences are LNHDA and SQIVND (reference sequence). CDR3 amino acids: CASRQWGTGLAEDYGYTF. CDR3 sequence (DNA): TGTGCCAGCAGACAGTGGGGGACAGGGCTGGCAGAGGACTATGGCTACACCTTC.

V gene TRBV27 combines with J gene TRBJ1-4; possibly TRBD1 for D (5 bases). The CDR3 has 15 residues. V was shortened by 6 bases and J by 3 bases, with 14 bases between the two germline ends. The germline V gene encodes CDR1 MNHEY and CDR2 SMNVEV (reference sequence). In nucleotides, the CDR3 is TGTGCCAGCAGGAGCCTACAGGTTGCTAATGAAAAACTGTTTTTT. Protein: CASRSLQVANEKLFF.

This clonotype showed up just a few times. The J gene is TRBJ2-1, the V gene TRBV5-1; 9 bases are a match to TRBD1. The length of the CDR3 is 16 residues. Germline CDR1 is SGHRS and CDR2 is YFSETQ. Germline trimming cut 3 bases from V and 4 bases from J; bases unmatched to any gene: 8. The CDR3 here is CASSSGLDRGYNEQFF. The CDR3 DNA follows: TGCGCCAGCAGCTCGGGGTTGGACAGGGGATACAATGAGCAGTTCTTC.

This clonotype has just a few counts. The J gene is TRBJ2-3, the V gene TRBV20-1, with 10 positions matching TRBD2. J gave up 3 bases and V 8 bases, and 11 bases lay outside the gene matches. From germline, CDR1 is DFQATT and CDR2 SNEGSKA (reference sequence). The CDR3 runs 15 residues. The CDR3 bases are TGCAGTCTTCCTTCACTAGCGGGGCTTACAGATACGCAGTATTTT. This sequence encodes CSLPSLAGLTDTQYF.

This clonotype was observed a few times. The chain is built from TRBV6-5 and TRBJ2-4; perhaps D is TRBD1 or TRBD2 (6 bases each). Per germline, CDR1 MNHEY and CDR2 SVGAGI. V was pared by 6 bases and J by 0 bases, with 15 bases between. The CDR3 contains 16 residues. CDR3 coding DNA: TGTGCCAGCAGGACGAAGGGGGAGGTAGCCAAAAACATTCAGTACTTC. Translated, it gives CASRTKGEVAKNIQYF.

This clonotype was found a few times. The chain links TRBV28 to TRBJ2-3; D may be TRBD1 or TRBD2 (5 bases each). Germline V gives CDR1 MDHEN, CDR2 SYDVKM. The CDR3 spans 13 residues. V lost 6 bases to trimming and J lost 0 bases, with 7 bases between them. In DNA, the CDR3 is TGTGCCAGCAGCGGGGACAGCACAGATACGCAGTATTTT. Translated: CASSGDSTDTQYF. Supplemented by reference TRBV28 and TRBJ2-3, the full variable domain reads DVKVTQSSRYLVKRTGEKVFLECVQDMDHENMFWYRQDPGLGLRLIYFSYDVKMKEKGDIPEGYSVSREKKERFSLILESASTNQTSMYLCASSGDSTDTQYFGPGTRLTVL.

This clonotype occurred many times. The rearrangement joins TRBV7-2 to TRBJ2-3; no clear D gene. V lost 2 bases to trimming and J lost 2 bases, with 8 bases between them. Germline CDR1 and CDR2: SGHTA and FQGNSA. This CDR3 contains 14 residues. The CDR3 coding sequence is TGTGCCAGCAGCTTATCCAGCCCCACAGATACGCAGTATTTT. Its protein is CASSLSSPTDTQYF.

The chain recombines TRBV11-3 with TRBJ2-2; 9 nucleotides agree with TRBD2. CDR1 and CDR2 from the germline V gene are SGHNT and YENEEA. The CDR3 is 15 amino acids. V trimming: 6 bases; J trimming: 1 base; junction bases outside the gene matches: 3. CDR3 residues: CASSRRGGNTGELFF. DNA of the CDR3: TGTGCCAGCAGTCGGCGGGGGGGGAACACCGGGGAGCTGTTTTTT. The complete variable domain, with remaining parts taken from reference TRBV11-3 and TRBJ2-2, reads EAGVVQSPRYKIIEKKQPVAFWCNPISGHNTLYWYLQNLGQGPELLIRYENEEAVDDSQLPKDRFSAERLKGVDSTLKIQPAELGDSAVYLCASSRRGGNTGELFFGEGSRLTVL.

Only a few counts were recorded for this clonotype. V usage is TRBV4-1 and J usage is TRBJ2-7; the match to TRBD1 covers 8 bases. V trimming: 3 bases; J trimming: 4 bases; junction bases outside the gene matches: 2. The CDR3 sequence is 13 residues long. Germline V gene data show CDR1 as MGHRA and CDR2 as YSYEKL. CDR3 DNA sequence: TGCGCCAGCAGCCACGACAGGGGATACGAGCAGTACTTC. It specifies CASSHDRGYEQYF.

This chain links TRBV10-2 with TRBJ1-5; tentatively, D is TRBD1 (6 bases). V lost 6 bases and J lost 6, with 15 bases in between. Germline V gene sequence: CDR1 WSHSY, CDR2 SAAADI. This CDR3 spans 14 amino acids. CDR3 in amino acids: CASRETGSGQPQHF. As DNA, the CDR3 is TGCGCCAGCAGAGAAACAGGGTCTGGTCAGCCCCAGCATTTT.

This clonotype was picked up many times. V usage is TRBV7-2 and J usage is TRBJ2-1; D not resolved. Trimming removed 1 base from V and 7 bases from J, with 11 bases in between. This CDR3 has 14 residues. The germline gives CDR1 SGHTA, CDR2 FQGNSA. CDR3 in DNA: TGTGCCAGCAGCTTAGTTGGAACAGTTAATGAGCAGTTCTTC. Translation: CASSLVGTVNEQFF. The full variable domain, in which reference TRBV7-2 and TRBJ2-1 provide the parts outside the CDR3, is GAGVSQSPSNKVTEKGKDVELRCDPISGHTALYWYRQSLGQGLEFLIYFQGNSAPDKSGLPSDRFSAERTGGSVSTLTIQRTQQEDSAVYLCASSLVGTVNEQFFGPGTRLTVL.

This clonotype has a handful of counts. The CDR3 region has the DNA TGTGCCAGCAGCACCACTAGCGGGGGGCCCCAGTATTTT. As protein: CASSTTSGGPQYF. This chain joins TRBV7-3 and TRBJ2-3, with 12 bases identical to TRBD2. The CDR3 contains 13 residues. Germline loops: CDR1 SGHTA, CDR2 FQGTGA. The trim removed 5 bases at V and 12 bases at J, leaving 6 bases unmatched.

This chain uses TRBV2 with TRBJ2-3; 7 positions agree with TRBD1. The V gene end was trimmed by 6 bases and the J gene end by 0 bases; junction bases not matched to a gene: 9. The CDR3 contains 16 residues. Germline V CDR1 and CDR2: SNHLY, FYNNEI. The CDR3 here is CASSHRQGPSTDTQYF. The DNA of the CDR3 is TGTGCCAGCAGCCACAGACAGGGCCCTAGCACAGATACGCAGTATTTT.

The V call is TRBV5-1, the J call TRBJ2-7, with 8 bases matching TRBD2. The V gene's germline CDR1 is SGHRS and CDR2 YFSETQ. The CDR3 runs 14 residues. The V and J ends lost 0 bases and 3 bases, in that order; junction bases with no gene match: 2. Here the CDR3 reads CASSLVAGGYEQYF. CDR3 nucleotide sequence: TGCGCCAGCAGCTTGGTCGCGGGGGGCTACGAGCAGTACTTC.

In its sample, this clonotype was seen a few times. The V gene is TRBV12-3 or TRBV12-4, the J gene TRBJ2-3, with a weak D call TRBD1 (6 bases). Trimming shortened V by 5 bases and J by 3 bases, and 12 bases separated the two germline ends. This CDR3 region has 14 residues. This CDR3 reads CASSSRGNTDTQYF. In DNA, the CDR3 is TGTGCCAGCAGTAGCAGGGGCAATACAGATACGCAGTATTTT.

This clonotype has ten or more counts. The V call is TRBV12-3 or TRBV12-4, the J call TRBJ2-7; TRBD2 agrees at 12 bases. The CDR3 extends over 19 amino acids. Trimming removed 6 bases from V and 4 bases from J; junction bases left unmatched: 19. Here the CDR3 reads CASSGRTSGGQYLEYEQYF. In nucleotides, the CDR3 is TGTGCCAGCAGCGGACGTACTAGCGGGGGGCAGTATTTGGAGTACGAGCAGTACTTC.

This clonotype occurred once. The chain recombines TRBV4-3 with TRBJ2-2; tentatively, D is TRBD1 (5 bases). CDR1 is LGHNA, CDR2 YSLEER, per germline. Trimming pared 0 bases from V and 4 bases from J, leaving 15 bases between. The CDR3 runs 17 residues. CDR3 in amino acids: CASSQDLQGRSTGELFF. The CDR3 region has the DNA TGCGCCAGCAGCCAAGACCTTCAGGGCCGTAGCACCGGGGAGCTGTTTTTT.

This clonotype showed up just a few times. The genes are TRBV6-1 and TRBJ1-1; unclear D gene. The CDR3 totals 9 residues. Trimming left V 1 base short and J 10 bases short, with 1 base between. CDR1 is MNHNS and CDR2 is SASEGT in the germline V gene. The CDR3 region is CASSEGAFF. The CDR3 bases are TGTGCCAGCAGTGAAGGAGCTTTCTTT.

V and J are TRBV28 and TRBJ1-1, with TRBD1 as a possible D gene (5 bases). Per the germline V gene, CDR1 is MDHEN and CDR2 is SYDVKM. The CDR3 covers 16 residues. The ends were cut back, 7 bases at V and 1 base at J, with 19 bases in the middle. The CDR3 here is CASITIQGVGNTEAFF. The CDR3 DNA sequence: TGTGCCAGCATTACCATCCAAGGGGTAGGGAACACTGAAGCTTTCTTT.

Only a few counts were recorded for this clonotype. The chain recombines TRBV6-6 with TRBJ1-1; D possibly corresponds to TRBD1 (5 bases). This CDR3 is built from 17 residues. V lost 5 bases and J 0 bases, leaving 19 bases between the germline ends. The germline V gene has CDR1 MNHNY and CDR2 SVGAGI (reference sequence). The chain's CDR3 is CASSQTPGGTLNTEAFF. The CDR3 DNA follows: TGTGCCAGCAGTCAGACTCCCGGGGGAACCTTGAACACTGAAGCTTTCTTT.

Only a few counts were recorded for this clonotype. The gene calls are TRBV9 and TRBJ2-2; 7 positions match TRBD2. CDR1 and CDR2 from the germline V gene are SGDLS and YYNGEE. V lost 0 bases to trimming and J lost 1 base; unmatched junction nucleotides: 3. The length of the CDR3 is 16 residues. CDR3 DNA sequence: TGTGCCAGCAGCGTAGGGAGCGGGGTGAACACCGGGGAGCTGTTTTTT. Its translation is CASSVGSGVNTGELFF.

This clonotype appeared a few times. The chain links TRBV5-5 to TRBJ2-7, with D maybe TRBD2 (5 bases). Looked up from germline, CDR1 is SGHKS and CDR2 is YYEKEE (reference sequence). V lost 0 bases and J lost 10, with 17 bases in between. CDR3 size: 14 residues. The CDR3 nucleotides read TGTGCCAGCAGCTTGGTTCGCCGGGAAAGCGGACAGTACTTC. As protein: CASSLVRRESGQYF.

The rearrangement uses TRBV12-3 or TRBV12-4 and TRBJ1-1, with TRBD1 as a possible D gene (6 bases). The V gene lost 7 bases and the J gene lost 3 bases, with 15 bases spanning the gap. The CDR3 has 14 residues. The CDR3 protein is CASTRGRGYTEAFF. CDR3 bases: TGTGCCAGCACCCGAGGGAGGGGGTACACTGAAGCTTTCTTT.

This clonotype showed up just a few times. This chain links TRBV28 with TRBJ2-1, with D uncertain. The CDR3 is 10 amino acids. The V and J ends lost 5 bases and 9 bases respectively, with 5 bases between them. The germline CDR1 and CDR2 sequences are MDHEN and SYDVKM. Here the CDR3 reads CASSIVEQFF. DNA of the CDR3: TGTGCCAGCAGTATAGTTGAGCAGTTCTTC. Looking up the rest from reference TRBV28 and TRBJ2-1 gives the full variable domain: DVKVTQSSRYLVKRTGEKVFLECVQDMDHENMFWYRQDPGLGLRLIYFSYDVKMKEKGDIPEGYSVSREKKERFSLILESASTNQTSMYLCASSIVEQFFGPGTRLTVL.

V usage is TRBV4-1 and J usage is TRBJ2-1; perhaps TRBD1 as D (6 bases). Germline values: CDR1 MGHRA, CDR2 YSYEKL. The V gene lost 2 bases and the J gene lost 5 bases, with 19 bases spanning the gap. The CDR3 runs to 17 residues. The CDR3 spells CASSQHPSRGLDNEQFF. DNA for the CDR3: TGCGCCAGCAGCCAACATCCCTCCAGGGGATTGGACAATGAGCAGTTCTTC.

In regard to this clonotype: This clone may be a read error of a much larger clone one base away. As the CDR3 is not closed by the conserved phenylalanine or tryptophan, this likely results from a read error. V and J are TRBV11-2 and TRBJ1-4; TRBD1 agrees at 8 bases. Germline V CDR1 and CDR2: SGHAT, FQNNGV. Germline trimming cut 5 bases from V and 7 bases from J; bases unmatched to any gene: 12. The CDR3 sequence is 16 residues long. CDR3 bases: TGTGCCAGCAGCGAACGATGGACAGGGATGGCTGAAAAACTGTTTTTG. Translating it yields CASSERWTGMAEKLFL.

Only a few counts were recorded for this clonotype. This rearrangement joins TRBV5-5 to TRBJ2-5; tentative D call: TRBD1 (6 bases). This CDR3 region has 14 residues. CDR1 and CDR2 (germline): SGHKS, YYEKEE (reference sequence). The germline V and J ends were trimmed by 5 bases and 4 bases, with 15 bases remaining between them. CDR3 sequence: CASRRTVGAETQYF. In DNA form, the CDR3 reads TGTGCCAGCAGACGGACAGTGGGTGCAGAGACCCAGTACTTC.

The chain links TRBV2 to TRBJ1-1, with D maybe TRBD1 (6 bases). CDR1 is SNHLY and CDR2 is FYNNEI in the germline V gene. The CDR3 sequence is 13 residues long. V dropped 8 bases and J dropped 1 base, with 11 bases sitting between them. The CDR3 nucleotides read TGTGCCAGCCCGACAGGACCGAACACTGAAGCTTTCTTT. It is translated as CASPTGPNTEAFF.